The text below deals with one T cell receptor beta chain. The authors' processing: Amplifying reference gene primers gave estimates of nucleated cell counts. Profiling relied on immunoSEQ multiplex PCR, and the TCRdb table lists in-frame clones only, not all of them. The V and J calls and the clone size are those of that table, but D and trimming were determined from the DNA. The sample records around 140,000 clones, 60% to 85% being singletons. This record belongs to a study of blood T cell repertoires in COVID-19. Study in general: Researchers got acute and convalescent COVID-19 samples from the United States, Italy and Spain. T cells, B-cell-depleted T cells, or PBMCs provided the cDNA or gDNA that served as material.

The V gene end was trimmed by 5 bases and the J gene end by 4 bases; junction bases not matched to a gene: 8. The V gene's germline CDR1 is LNHDA and CDR2 SQIVND (reference sequence). The CDR3 consists of 16 residues. The chain joins TRBV19 to TRBJ1-5; 10 bases agree with TRBD1. The sample comprised peripheral blood. This TCR derives from an elderly woman with active or convalescent COVID-19. The CDR3 protein is CASSPQPGQGNQPQHF. CDR3 bases: TGTGCCAGTAGTCCCCAACCGGGACAGGGGAATCAGCCCCAGCATTTT.